This record concerns one T cell receptor beta chain sequence. Clones were read by immunoSEQ multiplex PCR, and TCRdb kept only the in-frame ones, dropping some. The profile covers 95,000 to 110,000 clones, with roughly 91% appearing a single time and 19% taken by the ten largest. The entry originates in a study of control samples from healthy donors and cancer patients. V lost 3 bases, J lost 2 bases, and 9 bases lay in between. The CDR3 has 13 residues. Per germline, CDR1 SQVTM and CDR2 ANQGSEA. This clonotype was sampled from a man aged 55 to 69 with lung cancer. The chain has TRBV29-1 and TRBJ2-3; D is undetermined. Sequencing was done on a sample of PBMCs. The CDR3 coding sequence is TGCAGCGTTGATAAGGATTTCACAGATACGCAGTATTTT. Translated: CSVDKDFTDTQYF.